Sequencing of this T cell receptor (beta chain) was carried out in a study of cytomegalovirus exposure and HLA in healthy donors. Across the study: The 120 validation repertoires used the same platform as the 550 to 800 first-cohort repertoires (as reported by a later analysis).

Assay used: immunoSEQ multiplex PCR; TCRdb lists only in-frame clones, some missing. The table lists some 140,000 clones, just under 85% of them singletons, with roughly 1.4% in the top ten. Trimming took off 4 bases at V and 5 bases at J, with 11 bases between the two ends. CDR1 is SNHLY and CDR2 is FYNNEI in the germline V gene. This CDR3 is built from 13 residues. The donors were part of the validation cohort, which consisted of approximately 110 subjects and was separate from the first cohort of around 620 subjects. In the case of this clone: Its target is unknown.

Overall study findings and caveats: Cytomegalovirus association was listed for around 170 TCR beta chains. Rarity held for most TCR sequences, but there were some public TCRs that occurred in many donors.

The sample taken for sequencing was PBMCs. The J gene is TRBJ1-1, the V gene TRBV2, with D possibly being TRBD1 (6 bases). The source of this sequence is a woman in her twenties or thirties in good health and CMV-seronegative. CDR3 bases: TGTGCCAGCAGTGGAGACACAGGGACTGAAGCTTTCTTT. Protein product: CASSGDTGTEAFF.